This T cell receptor (beta chain) is drawn from a study of blood T cell repertoires in COVID-19. Study in general: The United States, Italy and Spain supplied acute and convalescent COVID-19 samples.

CDR3 size: 15 residues. The V gene's germline CDR1 is MNHEY and CDR2 SVGAGI. Trimming took 8 bases from V and 3 from J, leaving 17 bases between them. Study members were between about 18 and 95 years old and lived in 24 US regions. Profiled with immunoSEQ multiplex PCR; TCRdb holds only in-frame clones, not every one. The table has around 330,000 clones, 89% seen once. The rearrangement joins TRBV6-5 to TRBJ2-1; D is possibly TRBD2 (7 bases). Sequenced sample: PBMCs or T cells enriched from blood (not recorded which). The TCR originated in a middle-aged woman who had recovered from COVID-19. Here the CDR3 reads CASGGGGPNYNEQFF. The CDR3 bases are TGTGCCAGCGGGGGCGGGGGCCCCAACTACAATGAGCAGTTCTTC.